This T cell receptor beta chain came from a study of blood T cells in healthy people across ages (dated by TCRdb to between 2014 and 2017). Regarding the research as a whole: In model experiments, template switching captured about one uniquely barcoded TCR beta cDNA molecule for every two T cells. Four age groups were formed from the donors: young (average approximately 15 years), middle-aged (approximately 40), aged (about 68) and long-lived (82). To avoid experimental bias, donors of different ages were distributed randomly across sequencing lanes. Using deep sequencing normalized with unique cDNA molecular identifiers, the study measured how TCR beta repertoire diversity changes with age. The study analyzed two additional independent replicas of 1 million unique cDNA reads from the same blood draw for two donors, one aged 18 to 29 and one aged 80 or older.

The donors were 40 or so Caucasian individuals from Russia, aged roughly 6 to 100 years, who were systemically healthy. Each donor gave around 9.5 milliliters of peripheral blood, collected into EDTA-treated Vacutainer tubes. Ficoll-Paque density-gradient centrifugation was used to isolate PBMCs, with at least 7 million per sample. Total RNA was extracted from PBMCs with Trizol reagent, with at least 5 micrograms obtained per sample. The percentages of naive CD45RAhigh/CD27high T cells were determined by flow cytometry on a PBMC aliquot from every donor. Receptor amplification or capture employed 5' RACE. Sequencing took place on an Illumina HiSeq 2500. A second about 7 to 12 cycle PCR used a sample-barcoded 5' primer and a J-beta primer mix. Each TCR beta cDNA molecule received a unique molecular identifier from a template-switch 5' adaptor carrying 12 random nucleotides. Each sample yielded at least 2.5 million CDR3-containing paired-end reads. First-strand cDNA synthesis was performed from all RNA using the Mint cDNA synthesis kit, with priming by a TRBC-specific oligonucleotide. All cDNA was treated with uracil-DNA glycosylase and then went through a first 18-cycle PCR with the universal primers M1SS and BC2_uni_R. For the original study's pipeline: Each sample was normalized by randomly selecting 1 million high-quality reads, each carrying a distinct molecular identifier. Reads with shared molecular identifiers were discarded instead of being binned into consensus sequences. MiTCR, run with a Q25 quality threshold and the strictest error-elimination algorithm, handled CDR3 identification, clonotype clustering and error correction. A nonparametric unseen species model with Euler transformation was used to estimate lower-bound total TCR beta diversity. TCRdb reprocessed the public reads (quality trimming at Q25 with fastp, clone calling with MiXCR) and kept in-frame beta chains. CDR3 protein sequences are deduplicated, and each keeps its most common genes and DNA. TCRdb's processing, not the study's, gives the V and J calls here. Counted in this sample were 1.5 million to 2 million distinct CDR3 sequences; approximately 30% of them appeared once. The ten largest clones take up 7.7% of the sample.

This clonotype was observed a handful of times. The antigen this receptor binds is unknown. Per-base quality was not reported, and no clone a single base away is much larger than it. Results the study describes overall, beyond this receptor: Estimates of total diversity based on one million sequenced T cells were regarded as lower bounds and as underestimates. As age increased, observed TCR beta diversity per million T cells dropped in a roughly linear way, and a significant reduction was already evident by age 40. The CMV infection status of donors was not known, potentially confounding age-related changes in expanded clonotypes. A strong correlation was found between observed TCR beta diversity and the percentage of naive T cells measured by flow cytometry. Compared with the aged group, the long-lived group had more naive CD4+ T cells, fewer expanded clones and increased TCR diversity, a pattern suggesting age selection. Since profiling was done on bulk unsorted PBMCs, naive and antigen-experienced compartments could not be conclusively compared.

The receptor was derived from a young woman in good health. Source material: blood.

The bases are TGCGCCAGCAGCGTAGGCGACTGGGCCGCTGAAGCTTTCTTT. Translated, it gives CASSVGDWAAEAFF. The rearranged chain carries TRBV5-1 and TRBJ1-1; there is no confident call for the D gene. The CDR3 spans 14 residues, from the cysteine through the phenylalanine. The retained sequence is limited to the CDR3, 42 bases, with the frame set at the first base. Deletion took 4 bases off V and 6 bases off J, with a span of 16 bases between the germline ends. From the germline V gene, CDR1 is SGHRS and CDR2 is YFSETQ.